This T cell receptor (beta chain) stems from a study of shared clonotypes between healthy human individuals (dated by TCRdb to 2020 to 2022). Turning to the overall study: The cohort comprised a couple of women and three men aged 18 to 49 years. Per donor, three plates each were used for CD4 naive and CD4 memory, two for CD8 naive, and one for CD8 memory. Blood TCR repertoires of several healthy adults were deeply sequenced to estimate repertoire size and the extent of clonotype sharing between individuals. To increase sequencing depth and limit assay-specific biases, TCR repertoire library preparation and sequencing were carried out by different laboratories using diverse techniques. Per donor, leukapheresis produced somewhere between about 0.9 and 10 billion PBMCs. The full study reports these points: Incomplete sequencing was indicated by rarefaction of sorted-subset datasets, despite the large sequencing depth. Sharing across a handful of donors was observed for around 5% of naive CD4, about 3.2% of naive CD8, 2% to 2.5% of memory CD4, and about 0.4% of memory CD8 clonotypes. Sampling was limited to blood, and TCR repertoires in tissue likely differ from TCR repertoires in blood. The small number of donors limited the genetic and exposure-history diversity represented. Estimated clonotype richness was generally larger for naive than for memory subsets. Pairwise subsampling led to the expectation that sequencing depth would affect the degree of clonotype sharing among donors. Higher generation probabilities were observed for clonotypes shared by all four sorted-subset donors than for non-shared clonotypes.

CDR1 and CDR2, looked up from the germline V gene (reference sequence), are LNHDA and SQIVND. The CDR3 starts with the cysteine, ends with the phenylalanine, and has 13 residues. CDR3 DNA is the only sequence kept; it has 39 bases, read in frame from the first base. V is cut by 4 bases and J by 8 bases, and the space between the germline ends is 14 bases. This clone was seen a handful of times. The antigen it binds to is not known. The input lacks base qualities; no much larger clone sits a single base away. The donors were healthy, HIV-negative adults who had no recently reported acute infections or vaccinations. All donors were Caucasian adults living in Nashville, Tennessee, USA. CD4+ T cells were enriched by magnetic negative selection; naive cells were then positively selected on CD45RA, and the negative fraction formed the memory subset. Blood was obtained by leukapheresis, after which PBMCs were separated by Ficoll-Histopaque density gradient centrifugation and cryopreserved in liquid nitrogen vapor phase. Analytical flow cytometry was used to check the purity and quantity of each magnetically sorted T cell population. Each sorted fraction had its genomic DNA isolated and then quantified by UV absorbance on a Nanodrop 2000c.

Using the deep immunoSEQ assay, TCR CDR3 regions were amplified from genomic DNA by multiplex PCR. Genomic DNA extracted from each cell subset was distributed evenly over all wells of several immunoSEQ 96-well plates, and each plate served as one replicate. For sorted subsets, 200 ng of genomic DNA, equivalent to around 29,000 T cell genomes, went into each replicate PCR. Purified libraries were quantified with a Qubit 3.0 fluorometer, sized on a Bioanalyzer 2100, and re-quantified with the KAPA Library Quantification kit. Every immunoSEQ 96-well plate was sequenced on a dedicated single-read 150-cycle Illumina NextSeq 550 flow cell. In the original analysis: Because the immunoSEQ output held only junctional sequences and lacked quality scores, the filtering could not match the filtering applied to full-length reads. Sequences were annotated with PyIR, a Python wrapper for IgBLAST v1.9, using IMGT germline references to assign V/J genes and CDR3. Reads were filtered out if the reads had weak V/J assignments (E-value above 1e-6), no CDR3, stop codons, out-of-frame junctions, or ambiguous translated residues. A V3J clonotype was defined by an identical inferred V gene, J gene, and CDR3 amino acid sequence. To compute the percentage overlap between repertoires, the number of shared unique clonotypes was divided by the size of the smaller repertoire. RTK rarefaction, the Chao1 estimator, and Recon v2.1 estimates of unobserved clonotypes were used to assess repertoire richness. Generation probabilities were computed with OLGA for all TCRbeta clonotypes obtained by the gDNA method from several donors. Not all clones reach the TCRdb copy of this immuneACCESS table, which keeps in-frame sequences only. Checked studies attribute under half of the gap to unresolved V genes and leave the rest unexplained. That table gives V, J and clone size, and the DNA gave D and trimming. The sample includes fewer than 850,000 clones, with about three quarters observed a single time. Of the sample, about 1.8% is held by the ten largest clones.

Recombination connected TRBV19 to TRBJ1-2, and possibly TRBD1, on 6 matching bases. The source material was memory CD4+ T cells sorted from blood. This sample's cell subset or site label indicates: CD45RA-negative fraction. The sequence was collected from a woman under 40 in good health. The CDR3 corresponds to CASSTRRGGGYTF. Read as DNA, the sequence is TGTGCCAGTAGTACCCGCCGGGGGGGCGGCTACACCTTC.